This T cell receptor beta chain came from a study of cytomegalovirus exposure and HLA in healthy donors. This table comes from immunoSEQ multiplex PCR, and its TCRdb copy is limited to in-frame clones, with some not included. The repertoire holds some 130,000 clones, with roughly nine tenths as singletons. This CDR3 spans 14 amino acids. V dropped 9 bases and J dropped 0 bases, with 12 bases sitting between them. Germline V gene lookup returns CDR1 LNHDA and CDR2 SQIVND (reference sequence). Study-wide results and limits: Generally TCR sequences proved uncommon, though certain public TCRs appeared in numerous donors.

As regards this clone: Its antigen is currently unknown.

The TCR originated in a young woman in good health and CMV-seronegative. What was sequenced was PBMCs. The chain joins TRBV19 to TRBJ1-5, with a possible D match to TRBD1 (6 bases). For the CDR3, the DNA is TGTGCCAGCCAACAGGGCCTTAGCAATCAGCCCCAGCATTTT. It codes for CASQQGLSNQPQHF. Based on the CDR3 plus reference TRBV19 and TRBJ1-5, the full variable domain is DGGITQSPKYLFRKEGQNVTLSCEQNLNHDAMYWYRQDPGQGLRLIYYSQIVNDFQKGDIAEGYSVSREKKESFPLTVTSAQKNPTAFYLCASQQGLSNQPQHFGDGTRLSIL.